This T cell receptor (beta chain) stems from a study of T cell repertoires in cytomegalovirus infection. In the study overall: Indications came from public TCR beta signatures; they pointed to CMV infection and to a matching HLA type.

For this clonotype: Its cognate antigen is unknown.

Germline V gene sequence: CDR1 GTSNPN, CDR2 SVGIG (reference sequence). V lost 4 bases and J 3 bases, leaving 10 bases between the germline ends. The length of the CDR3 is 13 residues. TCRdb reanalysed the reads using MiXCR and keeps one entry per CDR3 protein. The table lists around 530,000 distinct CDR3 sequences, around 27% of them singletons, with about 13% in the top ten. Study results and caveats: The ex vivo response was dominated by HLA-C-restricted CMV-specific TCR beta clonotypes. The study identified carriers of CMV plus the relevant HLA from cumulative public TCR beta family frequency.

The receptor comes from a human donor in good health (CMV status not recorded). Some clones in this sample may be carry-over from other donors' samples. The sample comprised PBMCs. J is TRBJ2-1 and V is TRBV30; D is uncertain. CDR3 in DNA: TGTGCCTGGACTCCATTGGTCTACAATGAGCAGTTCTTC. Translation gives CAWTPLVYNEQFF. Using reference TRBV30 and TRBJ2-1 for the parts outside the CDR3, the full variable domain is SQTIHQWPATLVQPVGSPLSLECTVEGTSNPNLYWYRQAAGRGLQLLFYSVGIGQISSEVPQNLSASRPQDRQFILSSKKLLLSDSGFYLCAWTPLVYNEQFFGPGTRLTVL.